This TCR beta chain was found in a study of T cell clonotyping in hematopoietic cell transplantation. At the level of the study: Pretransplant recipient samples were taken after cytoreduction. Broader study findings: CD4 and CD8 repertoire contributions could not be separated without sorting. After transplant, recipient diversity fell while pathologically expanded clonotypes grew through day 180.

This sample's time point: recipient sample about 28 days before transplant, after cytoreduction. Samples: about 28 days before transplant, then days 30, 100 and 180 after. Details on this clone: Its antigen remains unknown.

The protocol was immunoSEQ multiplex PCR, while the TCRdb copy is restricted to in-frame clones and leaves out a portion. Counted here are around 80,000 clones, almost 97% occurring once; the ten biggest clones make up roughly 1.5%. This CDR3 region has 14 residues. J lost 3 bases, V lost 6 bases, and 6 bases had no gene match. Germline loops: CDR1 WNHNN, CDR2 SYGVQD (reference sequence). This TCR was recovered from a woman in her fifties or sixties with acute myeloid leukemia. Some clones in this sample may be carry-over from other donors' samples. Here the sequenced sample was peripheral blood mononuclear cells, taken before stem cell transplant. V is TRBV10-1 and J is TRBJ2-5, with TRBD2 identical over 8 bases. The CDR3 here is CASSPGLAEETQYF. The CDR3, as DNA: TGCGCCAGCAGCCCTGGACTAGCTGAAGAGACCCAGTACTTC.